The 13 T cell receptor beta chains given below trace back to one sample, sequenced in a study of PD-1 blockade in classical Hodgkin lymphoma. Time point described: newly diagnosed, previously untreated cHL patient sample. By magnetic negative selection, CD8+ T cells were isolated from the thawed PBMCs. Assay used: immunoSEQ multiplex PCR; TCRdb lists only in-frame clones, some missing. This sample carries 23,000 or so clones, more than 75% of them seen once, and the ten largest clones take roughly 6.1%. The sequenced sample consisted of CD8+ T cells from blood. These receptors were collected from a human donor with classical Hodgkin lymphoma.

The rearrangement joins TRBV13 to TRBJ2-3; D ambiguous. The germline V and J ends were trimmed by 8 bases and 0 bases, with 6 bases remaining between them. Per the germline V gene, CDR1 is PRHDT and CDR2 is FYEKMQ (reference sequence). The CDR3 runs to 12 residues. This CDR3 is CASGPSTDTQYF. In DNA form, the CDR3 reads TGTGCCAGCGGGCCGAGCACAGATACGCAGTATTTT. Using reference TRBV13 and TRBJ2-3 for the parts outside the CDR3, the full variable domain is AAGVIQSPRHLIKEKRETATLKCYPIPRHDTVYWYQQGPGQDPQFLISFYEKMQSDKGSIPDRFSAQQFSDYHSELNMSSLELGDSALYFCASGPSTDTQYFGPGTRLTVL.

This chain joins TRBV7-8 and TRBJ2-2; 7 nucleotides agree with TRBD1. The germline CDR1 and CDR2 sequences are SGHVS and FQNEAQ. The ends lost 4 bases at V and 5 bases at J; junction bases unmatched: 22. The CDR3 is 20 amino acids. In DNA form, the CDR3 reads TGTGCCAGCAGCTCATTGGGCCTGGAGAGGGGGCGTCTCGGAACCGGGGAGCTGTTTTTT. Translated, it gives CASSSLGLERGRLGTGELFF.

The rearrangement links TRBV6-1 to TRBJ1-1; D call uncertain. V gave up 4 bases and J gave up 2 bases, with 14 bases separating them. The CDR3 totals 15 residues. Germline values: CDR1 MNHNS, CDR2 SASEGT. The CDR3: CASSVGVIGNTEAFF. CDR3 in DNA: TGTGCCAGCAGTGTTGGGGTGATTGGAAACACTGAAGCTTTCTTT.

The J gene is TRBJ2-2, the V gene TRBV7-2; no definite D call. CDR3 length equals 12 residues. V was trimmed by 4 bases and J by 5 bases, leaving 5 bases between them. The germline V gene encodes CDR1 SGHTA and CDR2 FQGNSA. CDR3 DNA sequence: TGTGCCAGCAGCTACCGGACCGGGGAGCTGTTTTTT. Protein product: CASSYRTGELFF.

The V and J genes are TRBV7-2 and TRBJ2-1; D is undetermined. The germline V gene encodes CDR1 SGHTA and CDR2 FQGNSA. V gave up 5 bases and J gave up 3 bases, with 11 bases separating them. The CDR3 consists of 14 residues. CDR3 region: CASSPRWDYNEQFF. The CDR3 DNA follows: TGTGCCAGCAGCCCTCGCTGGGACTACAATGAGCAGTTCTTC.

V usage is TRBV7-6 and J usage is TRBJ2-7; weak D call: TRBD2 (5 bases). V lost 1 base to trimming and J lost 12 bases, with 19 bases between them. In germline, CDR1 is SGHVS, CDR2 FNYEAQ. The CDR3 is 14 amino acids. CDR3 nucleotide sequence: TGTGCCAGCAGCTTAGACCTCGAGGTGCGGGTTCTGTACTTC. Translated, it gives CASSLDLEVRVLYF.

The chain employs TRBV5-4 and TRBJ2-3; possibly TRBD1 or TRBD2 for D (5 bases each). V was cut by 0 bases and J by 3 bases, with 20 bases left in between. In germline, CDR1 is SGHNT, CDR2 YYREEE (reference sequence). This CDR3 contains 18 residues. The CDR3 here is CASSLDRGPPRGTDTQYF. The CDR3 nucleotides are TGTGCCAGCAGCTTGGATCGAGGGCCCCCTAGGGGAACAGATACGCAGTATTTT.

The chain employs TRBV28 and TRBJ2-1; 9 bases are shared with TRBD2. Germline CDR1 is MDHEN and CDR2 is SYDVKM. J was trimmed by 8 bases and V by 6 bases; bases with no gene match: 11. This CDR3 comprises 15 residues. DNA for the CDR3: TGTGCCAGCAGCCGAGGGACTAGCCGGGGGGATGAGCAGTTCTTC. Its translation: CASSRGTSRGDEQFF.

The rearrangement uses TRBV7-2 and TRBJ2-1; no reliable D call. V was trimmed by 5 bases and J by 10 bases, leaving 9 bases between them. CDR1 is SGHTA and CDR2 is FQGNSA in the germline V gene. The CDR3 consists of 11 residues. The CDR3 sequence is CASSLAREQFF. CDR3 DNA: TGTGCCAGCAGCCTGGCTCGGGAGCAGTTCTTC.

The chain links TRBV27 to TRBJ2-7; 8 bases map to TRBD1. CDR3 length equals 13 residues. Unmatched junction bases numbered 8, after V lost 4 bases and J lost 9 bases. Germline CDR1 is MNHEY and CDR2 is SMNVEV (reference sequence). The CDR3 sequence: CASSYRGEFVQYF. In DNA, the CDR3 is TGTGCCAGCAGTTACAGGGGGGAATTTGTGCAGTACTTC.

This sequence joins TRBV19 and TRBJ2-7, with D unresolved. The CDR3 totals 13 residues. Trimming removed 3 bases at V and 6 bases at J, with 12 bases between. The germline V gene has CDR1 LNHDA and CDR2 SQIVND (reference sequence). The CDR3 sequence is CASSIVRSGEQYF. CDR3 DNA sequence: TGTGCCAGTAGTATCGTACGTTCAGGCGAGCAGTACTTC.

This sequence joins TRBV28 and TRBJ2-7; D not resolved. The germline V and J ends were trimmed by 2 bases and 3 bases, with 8 bases remaining between them. The CDR3 covers 13 residues. The germline V gene has CDR1 MDHEN and CDR2 SYDVKM. The CDR3 DNA sequence: TGTGCCAGCAGTTTAGCAGGATACTACGAGCAGTACTTC. This translates into CASSLAGYYEQYF. Full variable domain (missing parts from reference TRBV28 and TRBJ2-7): DVKVTQSSRYLVKRTGEKVFLECVQDMDHENMFWYRQDPGLGLRLIYFSYDVKMKEKGDIPEGYSVSREKKERFSLILESASTNQTSMYLCASSLAGYYEQYFGPGTRLTVT.

The chain has TRBV5-6 and TRBJ2-5; 10 bases map to TRBD1. In germline, CDR1 is SGHDT, CDR2 YYEEEE. Trimming at V came to 2 bases and at J to 2 bases, leaving 15 bases not matched to a gene. The CDR3 runs 19 residues. CDR3 region: CASSFTDRGLARRQETQYF. The CDR3 coding sequence is TGTGCCAGCAGCTTCACCGACAGGGGGCTCGCGCGGAGACAAGAGACCCAGTACTTC.